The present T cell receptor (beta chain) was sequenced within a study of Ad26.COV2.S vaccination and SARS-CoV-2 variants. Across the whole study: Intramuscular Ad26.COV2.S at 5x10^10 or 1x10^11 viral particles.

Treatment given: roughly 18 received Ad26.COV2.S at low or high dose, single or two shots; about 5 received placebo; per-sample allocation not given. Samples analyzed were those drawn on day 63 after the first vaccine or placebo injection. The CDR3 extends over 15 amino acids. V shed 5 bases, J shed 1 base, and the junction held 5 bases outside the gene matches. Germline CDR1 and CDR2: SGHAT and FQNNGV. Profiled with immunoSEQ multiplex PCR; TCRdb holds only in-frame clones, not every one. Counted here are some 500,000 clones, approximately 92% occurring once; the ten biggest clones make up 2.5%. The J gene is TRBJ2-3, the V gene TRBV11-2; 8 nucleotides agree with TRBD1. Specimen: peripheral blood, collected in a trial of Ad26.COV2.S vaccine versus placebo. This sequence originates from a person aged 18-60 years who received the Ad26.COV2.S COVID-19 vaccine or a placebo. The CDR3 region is CASSPGQGGTDTQYF. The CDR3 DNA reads TGTGCCAGCAGCCCCGGACAGGGTGGCACAGATACGCAGTATTTT.